The 29 T cell receptor beta chains below were found in one sample sequenced in a study of control samples from healthy donors and cancer patients. The data were produced by immunoSEQ multiplex PCR, yet TCRdb's version contains in-frame clones alone and is incomplete. The table shows about 83,000 clones, with about nine tenths occurring only once. The sample taken for sequencing was blood. These receptors were collected from a man in his thirties or forties in good health.

The rearrangement links TRBV18 to TRBJ1-1; the D gene is possibly TRBD1 (5 bases). The CDR3 runs to 14 residues. The V gene lost 3 bases and the J gene lost 1 base, with 9 bases spanning the gap. The V gene's germline CDR1 is KGHSH and CDR2 LQKENI. This CDR3 is CASSPTAKNTEAFF. CDR3 DNA: TGTGCCAGCTCACCGACAGCGAAGAACACTGAAGCTTTCTTT.

The table lists this clone with a count of one. This chain joins TRBV9 and TRBJ2-7; D is possibly TRBD1 or TRBD2 (6 bases each). Trimming stripped 4 bases from V and 1 base from J, with 12 bases between. The germline gives CDR1 SGDLS, CDR2 YYNGEE. The CDR3 runs 14 residues. The CDR3 loop is CASSPGGGSYEQYF. The CDR3 DNA reads TGTGCCAGCAGCCCCGGAGGGGGGTCCTACGAGCAGTACTTC.

This clone showed up just a few times. The chain carries TRBV30 and TRBJ1-5; TRBD1 matches 9 bases. J was trimmed by 6 bases and V by 2 bases; bases with no gene match: 8. CDR1 and CDR2 from the germline V gene are GTSNPN and SVGIG (reference sequence). CDR3 size: 15 residues. Here the CDR3 reads CAWSPGQGRAQPQHF. CDR3 in DNA: TGTGCCTGGAGTCCCGGACAGGGGAGGGCTCAGCCCCAGCATTTT.

The J gene is TRBJ1-2, the V gene TRBV6-2 or TRBV6-3; D call uncertain. This CDR3 is built from 12 residues. V dropped 4 bases and J dropped 0 bases, with 3 bases sitting between them. Germline loops: CDR1 MNHEY, CDR2 SVGEGT. CDR3 sequence (DNA): TGTGCCAGCAGTTGGACTAACTATGGCTACACCTTC. It translates to CASSWTNYGYTF.

This chain uses TRBV5-8 with TRBJ1-2, with 9 nucleotides matching TRBD1. V lost 4 bases and J lost 3; bases outside the gene matches: 7. The CDR3 totals 15 residues. From germline, CDR1 is SGHTS and CDR2 YDEGEE. In DNA form, the CDR3 reads TGTGCCAGCAGCCCCCGACAGGGGGGATACTATGGCTACACCTTC. As protein: CASSPRQGGYYGYTF.

This clone has just one count. The chain employs TRBV28 and TRBJ2-7; a possible D gene is TRBD2 (6 bases). V gave up 3 bases and J gave up 2 bases, with 14 bases separating them. The CDR3 is 15 residues long. From germline, CDR1 is MDHEN and CDR2 SYDVKM. The CDR3 nucleotides are TGTGCCAGCAGTTTCTCCGGGGGAAGGACCTACGAGCAGTACTTC. Translation: CASSFSGGRTYEQYF.

The chain has TRBV6-5 and TRBJ2-3; 9 positions match TRBD1. V lost 7 bases and J lost 4; bases outside the gene matches: 9. The CDR3 loop spans 15 amino acids. Germline values: CDR1 MNHEY, CDR2 SVGAGI. The CDR3 region has the DNA TGTGCCAGCAACTCCGGGACAGGGATTGCAGATACGCAGTATTTT. This gives the protein CASNSGTGIADTQYF.

The genes are TRBV18 and TRBJ1-1, with a possible D match to TRBD1 (6 bases). Germline lookup yields CDR1 KGHSH and CDR2 LQKENI. The CDR3 totals 19 residues. Deletions cut 6 bases from V and 1 base from J, with 27 bases between. Here the CDR3 reads CASSRRVRDPKGENTEAFF. In DNA, the CDR3 is TGTGCCAGCTCGCGCAGGGTAAGGGACCCTAAGGGGGAGAACACTGAAGCTTTCTTT.

This chain connects TRBV29-1 to TRBJ2-1; TRBD2 agrees at 13 bases. V lost 6 bases to trimming and J lost 13 bases; unmatched junction nucleotides: 15. The CDR3 runs to 15 residues. The germline gives CDR1 SQVTM, CDR2 ANQGSEA. The chain's CDR3 is CSVGVGTSGERGQFF. Written as DNA, the CDR3 is TGCAGCGTAGGAGTCGGGACTAGCGGGGAGAGGGGACAGTTCTTC.

V usage is TRBV19 and J usage is TRBJ1-6; D is possibly TRBD1 (6 bases). Germline V lookup: CDR1 LNHDA, CDR2 SQIVND (reference sequence). The CDR3 contains 16 residues. Trimming left V 4 bases short and J 0 bases short, with 10 bases between. In nucleotides, the CDR3 is TGTGCCAGTAGTACCGGGGGCAGCTCCTATAATTCACCCCTCCACTTT. It translates to CASSTGGSSYNSPLHF.

The rearrangement uses TRBV7-3 and TRBJ1-1; the D is unclear. Per the germline V gene, CDR1 is SGHTA and CDR2 is FQGTGA. V was trimmed by 0 bases and J by 5 bases, leaving 10 bases between them. This CDR3 has 14 residues. CDR3 sequence reads: CASSLTGYGTEAFF. In DNA form, the CDR3 reads TGTGCCAGCAGCTTAACAGGGTATGGGACTGAAGCTTTCTTT.

The gene calls are TRBV12-3 or TRBV12-4 and TRBJ2-3, with TRBD1 identical over 8 bases. J was trimmed by 3 bases and V by 7 bases; bases with no gene match: 3. There are 13 residues in the CDR3. CDR3: CASNQGATDTQYF. In nucleotides, the CDR3 is TGTGCCAGCAACCAGGGGGCTACAGATACGCAGTATTTT.

This chain uses TRBV27 with TRBJ2-1; D possibly corresponds to TRBD1 (5 bases). Germline CDR1 and CDR2: MNHEY and SMNVEV (reference sequence). CDR3 length equals 14 residues. Trimming shortened V by 2 bases and J by 4 bases, and 9 bases separated the two germline ends. In nucleotides, the CDR3 is TGTGCCAGCAGTTTAGACAGATTATACAATGAGCAGTTCTTC. As protein: CASSLDRLYNEQFF.

A single count supports this clone. This rearrangement joins TRBV7-2 to TRBJ2-5; no reliable D call. The germline V and J ends were trimmed by 8 bases and 0 bases, with 10 bases remaining between them. CDR3 length: 13 residues. The germline gives CDR1 SGHTA, CDR2 FQGNSA. The CDR3 bases are TGTGCCAGCGCCCGCAGTAACCAAGAGACCCAGTACTTC. This gives the protein CASARSNQETQYF.

This clone came up once. The chain links TRBV30 to TRBJ1-3; the D gene is possibly TRBD1 (5 bases). Germline CDR1 reads GTSNPN; CDR2 reads SVGIG (reference sequence). CDR3 length: 13 residues. V shed 4 bases and J shed 0 bases, with 7 bases lying between them. The CDR3 sequence: CAWTGGSGNTIYF. The CDR3 nucleotides read TGTGCCTGGACCGGGGGCTCTGGAAACACCATATATTTT. The whole variable domain, remainder taken from reference TRBV30 and TRBJ1-3, is SQTIHQWPATLVQPVGSPLSLECTVEGTSNPNLYWYRQAAGRGLQLLFYSVGIGQISSEVPQNLSASRPQDRQFILSSKKLLLSDSGFYLCAWTGGSGNTIYFGEGSWLTVV.

The V call is TRBV27, the J call TRBJ2-1; unclear D gene. CDR1 MNHEY and CDR2 SMNVEV come from the germline V gene (reference sequence). The CDR3 covers 13 residues. V gave up 5 bases and J gave up 8 bases, with 13 bases separating them. The CDR3 DNA follows: TGTGCCAGCAGTCCGCCGCGTTCGTATGAGCAGTTCTTC. Its translation is CASSPPRSYEQFF.

The V and J genes are TRBV28 and TRBJ1-2, with TRBD1 identical over 9 bases. CDR1 and CDR2 from the germline V gene are MDHEN and SYDVKM. V lost 7 bases to trimming and J lost 7 bases; unmatched junction nucleotides: 7. The CDR3 has 13 residues. The CDR3 sequence: CASIPQGAGGYTF. DNA of the CDR3: TGTGCCAGCATCCCACAGGGGGCGGGTGGCTACACCTTC.

The chain carries TRBV3-1 (or the pseudogene TRBV3-2) and TRBJ2-1; either TRBD1 or TRBD2 may fit D (6 bases each). CDR3 length: 16 amino acids. Trimming removed 0 bases at V and 2 bases at J, with 11 bases between. Germline CDR1 is LGHDT and CDR2 is YNNKEL (reference sequence). CDR3 nucleotides: TGTGCCAGCAGCCAAGATGGGGGGCCCACCTACAATGAGCAGTTCTTC. Amino acid sequence: CASSQDGGPTYNEQFF.

The V gene is TRBV19, the J gene TRBJ2-2; the D is unclear. Germline V gives CDR1 LNHDA, CDR2 SQIVND (reference sequence). There are 15 residues in the CDR3. Trimming cost V 5 bases and J 0 bases, with 10 bases left between them. DNA of the CDR3: TGTGCCAGTAGTTCCAGACATCCGAACACCGGGGAGCTGTTTTTT. It codes for CASSSRHPNTGELFF. Full variable domain (missing parts from reference TRBV19 and TRBJ2-2): DGGITQSPKYLFRKEGQNVTLSCEQNLNHDAMYWYRQDPGQGLRLIYYSQIVNDFQKGDIAEGYSVSREKKESFPLTVTSAQKNPTAFYLCASSSRHPNTGELFFGEGSRLTVL.

The CDR3 protein is CASSLLSTETQYF. CDR3 bases: TGTGCCAGCAGTTTATTGTCCACGGAGACCCAGTACTTC. This chain connects TRBV27 to TRBJ2-5; D not certain. This CDR3 has 13 residues. The V gene's germline CDR1 is MNHEY and CDR2 SMNVEV (reference sequence). V lost 1 base, J lost 5 bases, and 8 bases lay in between.

The chain employs TRBV23-1 and TRBJ2-7; D is undetermined. TRBV23-1 is an ORF; its function is uncertain. The CDR3 length is 12 residues. With 0 bases removed from V and 4 bases from J, the gap between germline ends came to 4 bases. The CDR3 spells CASSQSAYEQYF. Written as DNA, the CDR3 is TGCGCCAGCAGTCAATCTGCGTACGAGCAGTACTTC.

J is TRBJ1-5 and V is TRBV2, with 7 bases lining up with TRBD1. V lost 6 bases and J lost 0; bases outside the gene matches: 5. The germline gives CDR1 SNHLY, CDR2 FYNNEI. CDR3 length: 15 amino acids. For the CDR3, the DNA is TGTGCCAGCAGAAACAGGGGAAATAGCAATCAGCCCCAGCATTTT. The encoded protein is CASRNRGNSNQPQHF.

The rearrangement joins TRBV24-1 to TRBJ2-2; 8 bases align to TRBD2. J was trimmed by 1 base and V by 8 bases; bases with no gene match: 5. The CDR3 runs to 15 residues. Germline CDR1 reads KGHDR; CDR2 reads SFDVKD. CDR3 amino acids: CATISGIKNTGELFF. CDR3 nucleotide sequence: TGTGCCACCATTAGCGGGATTAAGAACACCGGGGAGCTGTTTTTT.

This rearrangement joins TRBV27 to TRBJ1-2; tentatively, D is TRBD1 (6 bases). V was cut by 3 bases and J by 7 bases, with 9 bases left in between. In germline, CDR1 is MNHEY, CDR2 SMNVEV (reference sequence). The CDR3 totals 12 residues. Here the CDR3 reads CASSFPGAGYTF. DNA for the CDR3: TGTGCCAGCAGTTTCCCAGGGGCTGGCTACACCTTC.

The rearrangement links TRBV7-2 to TRBJ1-1; possible D gene TRBD1, 6 bases. Between the trimmed V and J ends, which lost 6 bases and 0 bases, there was a span of 14 bases. The CDR3 is 15 amino acids. The germline gives CDR1 SGHTA, CDR2 FQGNSA. The CDR3 region has the DNA TGTGCCAGCAGAAACACCTACAGGGTGAACACTGAAGCTTTCTTT. It yields the protein CASRNTYRVNTEAFF.

The V and J genes are TRBV18 and TRBJ2-7; D call uncertain. This CDR3 has 15 amino acids. V lost 0 bases to trimming and J lost 0 bases, with 9 bases between them. Germline CDR1 reads KGHSH; CDR2 reads LQKENI. The CDR3 region is CASSPPSSVSYEQYF. In nucleotides, the CDR3 is TGTGCCAGCTCACCACCGTCTTCAGTCTCCTACGAGCAGTACTTC.

The V and J genes are TRBV13 and TRBJ2-2; D gene unclear. The V and J ends lost 5 bases and 6 bases respectively, with 16 bases between them. The germline CDR1 and CDR2 sequences are PRHDT and FYEKMQ (reference sequence). The CDR3 runs 15 residues. The CDR3 loop reads CASSLSRVFAGELFF. As DNA, the CDR3 is TGTGCCAGCAGCCTATCTAGGGTGTTCGCCGGGGAGCTGTTTTTT.

This clone was recorded only once. The chain carries TRBV7-9 and TRBJ2-1; 14 positions match TRBD2. The V gene's germline CDR1 is SEHNR and CDR2 FQNEAQ (reference sequence). This CDR3 comprises 17 residues. After removal of 0 bases from V and 7 bases from J, the junction contained 5 bases not matched to a gene. CDR3 protein: CASSLAKGLAGVNEQFF. CDR3 in DNA: TGTGCCAGCAGCTTAGCTAAGGGACTAGCGGGAGTGAATGAGCAGTTCTTC.

V and J are TRBV6-5 and TRBJ1-3; maybe TRBD1 (6 bases). The CDR3 has 15 amino acids. The germline CDR1 and CDR2 sequences are MNHEY and SVGAGI. Trimming took off 4 bases at V and 6 bases at J, with 16 bases between the two ends. The CDR3 spells CASSSIQGLENTIYF. CDR3 DNA sequence: TGTGCCAGCAGTTCGATCCAGGGGCTCGAAAACACCATATATTTT.